The 13 T cell receptor beta chains below were found in one sample sequenced in a study of neurological immune-mediated disorders. Each CDR3 protein is one row after TCRdb ran MiXCR on the 5' RACE reads. Here the sample spans 50,000 or so distinct CDR3 sequences, more than 3% being singletons. Specimen: PBMCs. Every receptor here comes from an older woman with multiple sclerosis.

This clonotype was observed at least ten times. V usage is TRBV5-1 and J usage is TRBJ2-5, with D possibly matching TRBD2 (5 bases). This CDR3 has 14 residues. CDR1 is SGHRS and CDR2 is YFSETQ in the germline V gene. V was pared by 6 bases and J by 4 bases, with 16 bases between. The chain's CDR3 is CASTRGFPGETQYF. CDR3 in DNA: TGCGCCAGCACACGAGGGTTCCCCGGAGAGACCCAGTACTTC.

This clonotype was counted many times. The CDR3 loop is CAWMIADTQYF. The CDR3 DNA reads TGTGCCTGGATGATTGCAGATACGCAGTATTTT. V usage is TRBV30 and J usage is TRBJ2-3; no definite D call. CDR1 is GTSNPN, CDR2 SVGIG, per germline (reference sequence). The CDR3 runs to 11 residues. V lost 4 bases and J 4 bases, leaving 6 bases between the germline ends.

This clonotype came up many times. The chain joins TRBV7-9 to TRBJ1-1, with 9 bases lining up with TRBD1. Germline lookup yields CDR1 SEHNR and CDR2 FQNEAQ (reference sequence). The CDR3 sequence is 17 residues long. V shed 7 bases, J shed 1 base, and the junction held 13 bases outside the gene matches. Here the CDR3 reads CASTPGTGIGWNTEAFF. CDR3 nucleotide sequence: TGTGCCAGCACTCCCGGGACAGGGATCGGGTGGAACACTGAAGCTTTCTTT. Full variable domain (outside the CDR3, taken from reference TRBV7-9 and TRBJ1-1): DTGVSQNPRHKITKRGQNVTFRCDPISEHNRLYWYRQTLGQGPEFLTYFQNEAQLEKSRLLSDRFSAERPKGSFSTLEIQRTEQGDSAMYLCASTPGTGIGWNTEAFFGQGTRLTVV.

This clonotype was recorded many times. The chain combines TRBV12-3 or TRBV12-4 with TRBJ2-2, with TRBD1 identical over 7 bases. The V segment lost 6 bases and the J segment 1 base; nucleotides outside the gene matches: 8. The CDR3 is made up of 16 amino acids. The CDR3: CASSLDRTGNTGELFF. In DNA, the CDR3 is TGTGCCAGCAGCTTGGACCGGACAGGGAACACCGGGGAGCTGTTTTTT.

This clonotype was seen many times. The rearrangement joins TRBV5-1 to TRBJ1-2, with 10 bases that match TRBD1. CDR1 SGHRS and CDR2 YFSETQ come from the germline V gene. This CDR3 contains 15 residues. V shed 0 bases, J shed 4 bases, and the junction held 3 bases outside the gene matches. The CDR3 DNA sequence: TGCGCCAGCAGCTTGGCCGGGACAGGGGCCTATGGCTACACCTTC. Protein product: CASSLAGTGAYGYTF.

This clonotype was counted many times. V is TRBV28 and J is TRBJ1-5, with D tentatively TRBD1 (5 bases). The germline V gene encodes CDR1 MDHEN and CDR2 SYDVKM. The CDR3 is made up of 14 amino acids. Trimming removed 1 base from V and 5 bases from J, with 9 bases in between. Written as DNA, the CDR3 is TGTGCCAGCAGTTTATATACAGGAGATCAGCCCCAGCATTTT. Translation: CASSLYTGDQPQHF.

In its sample, this clonotype was seen many times. This rearrangement joins TRBV24-1 to TRBJ2-5, with a possible D match to TRBD1 (5 bases). The CDR3 has 15 residues. Trimming removed 4 bases at V and 5 bases at J, with 16 bases between. Germline V gene sequence: CDR1 KGHDR, CDR2 SFDVKD. The CDR3 here is CATSEYTGVGETQYF. The CDR3 bases are TGTGCCACCAGTGAATACACAGGCGTCGGGGAGACCCAGTACTTC.

This clonotype was seen at least ten times. V and J are TRBV28 and TRBJ2-7, with TRBD1 matching 10 bases. The V segment lost 8 bases and the J segment 7 bases; nucleotides outside the gene matches: 11. The length of the CDR3 is 14 residues. Germline V lookup: CDR1 MDHEN, CDR2 SYDVKM. The CDR3 protein is CASVIGTGAREQYF. The DNA for the CDR3 is TGTGCCAGCGTTATTGGGACAGGGGCGCGTGAGCAGTACTTC.

This chain links TRBV6-6 with TRBJ2-3; perhaps TRBD2 as D (5 bases). Germline V CDR1 and CDR2: MNHNY, SVGAGI (reference sequence). CDR3 length: 16 amino acids. V was trimmed by 0 bases and J by 2 bases, leaving 12 bases between them. The CDR3 is CASSYSEAEVTDTQYF. The CDR3 DNA is TGTGCCAGCAGTTACTCAGAAGCGGAGGTCACAGATACGCAGTATTTT.

This clonotype was seen many times. This sequence joins TRBV7-3 and TRBJ1-4, with D maybe TRBD1 (5 bases). The germline V gene encodes CDR1 SGHTA and CDR2 FQGTGA. This CDR3 region has 15 residues. Trimming took off 2 bases at V and 1 base at J, with 8 bases between the two ends. The CDR3 sequence: CASSLGGGTNEKLFF. CDR3 bases: TGTGCCAGCAGCTTAGGCGGGGGAACTAATGAAAAACTGTTTTTT. The full variable domain, in which reference TRBV7-3 and TRBJ1-4 provide the parts outside the CDR3, is GAGVSQTPSNKVTEKGKYVELRCDPISGHTALYWYRQSLGQGPEFLIYFQGTGAADDSGLPNDRFFAVRPEGSVSTLKIQRTERGDSAVYLCASSLGGGTNEKLFFGSGTQLSVL.

This clonotype was recorded many times. The CDR3 coding sequence is TGCGCCAGCAGCCCCACTAGCTCATCCTACGAGCAGTACTTC. Its protein is CASSPTSSSYEQYF. V gene TRBV5-1 combines with J gene TRBJ2-7, with D possibly being TRBD2 (6 bases). V lost 4 bases to trimming and J lost 1 base, with 12 bases between them. Germline CDR1 reads SGHRS; CDR2 reads YFSETQ. The length of the CDR3 is 14 residues.

There are a few counts of this clonotype. Germline is not matched at one junction end, which may reflect a read error. The rearrangement links TRBV7-9 to TRBJ2-3, with TRBD2 matching 11 bases. Germline V gene lookup returns CDR1 SEHNR and CDR2 FQNEAQ (reference sequence). The CDR3 has 18 amino acids. For the CDR3, the DNA is TGTGCCAGCAGCCCCGGCGGGACTAGCGGCCCTAGCAAAGATACGCAGTATTTT. Translated, it gives CASSPGGTSGPSKDTQYF.

This clonotype was picked up many times. This chain uses TRBV7-8 with TRBJ2-3; 9 nucleotides align to TRBD2. The CDR3 has 16 amino acids. In germline, CDR1 is SGHVS, CDR2 FQNEAQ. V gave up 1 base and J gave up 2 bases; unmatched junction bases: 4. The CDR3 region is CASSLVGGGDTDTQYF. For the CDR3, the DNA is TGTGCCAGCAGCTTAGTCGGCGGGGGGGACACAGATACGCAGTATTTT.